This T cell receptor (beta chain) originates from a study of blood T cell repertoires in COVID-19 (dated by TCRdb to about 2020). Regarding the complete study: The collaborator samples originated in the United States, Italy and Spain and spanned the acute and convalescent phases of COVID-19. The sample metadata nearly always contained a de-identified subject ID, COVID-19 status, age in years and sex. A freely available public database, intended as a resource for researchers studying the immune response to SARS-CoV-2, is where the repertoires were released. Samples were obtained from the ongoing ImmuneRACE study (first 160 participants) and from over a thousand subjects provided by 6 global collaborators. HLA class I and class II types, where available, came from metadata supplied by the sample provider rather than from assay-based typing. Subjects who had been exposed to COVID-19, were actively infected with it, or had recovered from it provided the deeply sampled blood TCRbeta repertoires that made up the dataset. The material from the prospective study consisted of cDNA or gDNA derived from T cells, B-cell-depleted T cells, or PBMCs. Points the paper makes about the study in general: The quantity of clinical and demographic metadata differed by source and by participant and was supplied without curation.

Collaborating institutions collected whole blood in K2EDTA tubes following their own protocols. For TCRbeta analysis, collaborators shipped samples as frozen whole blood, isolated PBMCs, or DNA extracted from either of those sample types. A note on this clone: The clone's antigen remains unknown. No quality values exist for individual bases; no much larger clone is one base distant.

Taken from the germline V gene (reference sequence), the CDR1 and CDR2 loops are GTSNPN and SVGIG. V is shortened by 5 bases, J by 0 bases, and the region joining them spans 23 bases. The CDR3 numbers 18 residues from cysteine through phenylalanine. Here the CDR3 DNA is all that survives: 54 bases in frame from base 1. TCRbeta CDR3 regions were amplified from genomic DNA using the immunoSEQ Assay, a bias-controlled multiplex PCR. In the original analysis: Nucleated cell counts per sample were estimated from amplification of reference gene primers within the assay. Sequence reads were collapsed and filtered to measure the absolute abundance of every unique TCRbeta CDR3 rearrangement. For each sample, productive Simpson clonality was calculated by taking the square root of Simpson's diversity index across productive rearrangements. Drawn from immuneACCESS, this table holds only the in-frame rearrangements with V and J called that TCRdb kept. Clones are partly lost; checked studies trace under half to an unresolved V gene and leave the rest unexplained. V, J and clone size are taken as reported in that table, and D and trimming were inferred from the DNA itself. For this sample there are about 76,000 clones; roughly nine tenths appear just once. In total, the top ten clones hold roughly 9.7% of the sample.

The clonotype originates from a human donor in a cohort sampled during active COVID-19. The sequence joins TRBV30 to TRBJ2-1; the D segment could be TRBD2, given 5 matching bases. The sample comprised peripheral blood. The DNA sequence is TGTGCCTGGGAGGGCTCAAGCAGGCGGGTTGGCTCCTACAATGAGCAGTTCTTC. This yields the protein CAWEGSSRRVGSYNEQFF.